These T cell receptor beta chains were read from a single sample in a study of Graves' ophthalmopathy and Graves' hyperthyroidism. TCRdb re-analysed the multiplex PCR reads in MiXCR, keeping a single row per CDR3 protein. This table has about 200,000 distinct CDR3 sequences, roughly 27% appearing once. The sample was peripheral blood. Receptors originate from a man aged 45-60 years with Graves' ophthalmopathy. Each CDR3 is given with its conserved first and last residue. A D gene is named only where the DNA matches it firmly. Clone size is given for some rows only: seen once, a few or many times, or a class if the clone is expanded.

DNA	CDR3	D	size	J	V
TGTGCCACCCTCCTTTACGGCCCGGCCGGGGAGCTGTTTTTT	CATLLYGPAGELFF	.	.	TRBJ2-2	TRBV6-1
TGTGCCAGCAGTTACTGGCGGGCGGGGACTGAAGCTTTCTTT	CASSYWRAGTEAFF	.	.	TRBJ1-1	TRBV6-2/TRBV6-3
TGTGCCAGCCGGGGCTCCTATAATTCACCCCTCCACTTT	CASRGSYNSPLHF	.	many	TRBJ1-6	TRBV6-1
TGCAGTGCTTCCGGGACTAGCGGGTACCAAAACATTCAGTACTTC	CSASGTSGYQNIQYF	TRBD2	many	TRBJ2-4	TRBV20-1
TGTGCCAGCAGCCAAGCGGCGGGGTCCTACGAGCAGTACTTC	CASSQAAGSYEQYF	.	.	TRBJ2-7	TRBV4-2
TGTGCCAGCAGTTTATTCGGCAGGGGGTATGGCTACACCTTC	CASSLFGRGYGYTF	TRBD1	.	TRBJ1-2	TRBV12-3/TRBV12-4
TGTGCCAGCAGTTCTGAGACCCGCGGGTACGAGCAGTACTTC	CASSSETRGYEQYF	.	many	TRBJ2-7	TRBV6-2/TRBV6-3
TGTGCCTGGAGTGACAAAGGGACACTCTCCTACGAGCAGTACTTC	CAWSDKGTLSYEQYF	.	many	TRBJ2-7	TRBV30
TGCGCCAGCAGCTTGGTAGCGGGTGGCACAGATACGCAGTATTTT	CASSLVAGGTDTQYF	TRBD2	.	TRBJ2-3	TRBV5-1
TGTGCCAGCAGTTCCAACAGGGTACTGCCCCCGAACACTGAAGCTTTCTTT	CASSSNRVLPPNTEAFF	.	many	TRBJ1-1	TRBV12-3/TRBV12-4
TGTGCCAGCAGTGGCCAGACCCTACTCAATGAGCAGTTCTTC	CASSGQTLLNEQFF	.	many	TRBJ2-1	TRBV28
TGTGCCATCAGGGACGGCGAGGGCACCTACGAGCAGTACTTC	CAIRDGEGTYEQYF	.	.	TRBJ2-7	TRBV10-3
TGTGCCAGCAGCCAAACCGGGACAGACTACGAGCAGTACTTC	CASSQTGTDYEQYF	TRBD1	many	TRBJ2-7	TRBV11-2
TGCAGTGCTACGACAGGGGGCGCTAGGTATGGCTACACCTTC	CSATTGGARYGYTF	TRBD1	many	TRBJ1-2	TRBV20-1
TGTGCCAGCAGTGAACAGGGGCTCGCTCAGCCCCAGCATTTT	CASSEQGLAQPQHF	TRBD1	many	TRBJ1-5	TRBV7-9
TGTGCCAGCAGTGCCAGGGGGCAAAACATTCAGTACTTC	CASSARGQNIQYF	TRBD1	once	TRBJ2-4	TRBV6-1
TGTGCCAGCAGAACCCTTCGCGGGAGGGGGTACGAGCAGTACTTC	CASRTLRGRGYEQYF	TRBD2	many	TRBJ2-7	TRBV28
TGTGCCAGCGTTATTGGCACAGGGAATTTAGAGACCCAGTACTTC	CASVIGTGNLETQYF	.	.	TRBJ2-5	TRBV7-2
TGTGCCAGCAGTCCAAGAAACGGAGACACCATATATTTT	CASSPRNGDTIYF	.	.	TRBJ1-3	TRBV13
TGTGCCAGCAGTGATTGGGGTATTACGAGAGTAGGAAATGGCTACACCTTC	CASSDWGITRVGNGYTF	.	.	TRBJ1-2	TRBV28
TGTGCCAGCAGCTCGACAGGGGGTGGCTACACCTTC	CASSSTGGGYTF	TRBD1	many	TRBJ1-2	TRBV11-2
TGTGCCAGCGGTAACACCGGGGAGCTGTTTTTT	CASGNTGELFF	.	many	TRBJ2-2	TRBV6-2/TRBV6-3
TGTGCCAGCAGTTTTTCCGGGGAGCTGTTTTTT	CASSFSGELFF	.	many	TRBJ2-2	TRBV28
TGTGCCAGCAGTCGGACAGGGGAATACACTGAAGCTTTCTTT	CASSRTGEYTEAFF	TRBD1	many	TRBJ1-1	TRBV7-8
TGTGCCAGCAGTTCTAACCCGGAGGGGCGGGAGACCCAGTACTTC	CASSSNPEGRETQYF	.	.	TRBJ2-5	TRBV27
TGCAGCGTACTTAGTGGGGGACGGGGCTACACCTTC	CSVLSGGRGYTF	.	many	TRBJ1-2	TRBV29-1
TGTGCCAGCAGCTTAACGGCAGGGAGGTACGAGCAGTACTTC	CASSLTAGRYEQYF	.	many	TRBJ2-7	TRBV7-2
.	CASSFGSGNTIYF	.	.	TRBJ1-3	TRBV28
TGTGCCAGCAGAGCGGGAGGGTCCCACGAGCAGTACTTC	CASRAGGSHEQYF	TRBD2	.	TRBJ2-7	TRBV6-1
TGTGCCAGCAGTGAGAACATTAATAGCGGACAGGGGGGAGAGACCCAGTACTTC	CASSENINSGQGGETQYF	TRBD1	many	TRBJ2-5	TRBV25-1
TGTGCCAGTAGTATACGGCAGCCGGCGACCCAGTACTTC	CASSIRQPATQYF	.	many	TRBJ2-5	TRBV19
TGTGCCAGCAGCAGCTGGGGGCCCACCTACGAGCAGTACTTC	CASSSWGPTYEQYF	.	many	TRBJ2-7	TRBV14
TGTGCCAGCAGTTCCCCTGTTCCTAAGGCTCTATTGGGCGGCTACACCTTC	CASSSPVPKALLGGYTF	.	many	TRBJ1-2	TRBV6-2/TRBV6-3
TGCGCCAGCAGCCGCTGGACAGGGAACACTGAAGCTTTCTTT	CASSRWTGNTEAFF	TRBD1	many	TRBJ1-1	TRBV5-1
TGTGCCAGCAGTCCCCGGGACAGCTCAGTTGGAAACACCATATATTTT	CASSPRDSSVGNTIYF	TRBD1	many	TRBJ1-3	TRBV12-3/TRBV12-4
TGTGCCAGCAGCCTGCCGGGACTAGTTGACGAGCAGTACTTC	CASSLPGLVDEQYF	TRBD2	many	TRBJ2-7	TRBV3-1
TGCAGTAGGACCCTAACTGGGGACTATGGCTACACCTTC	CSRTLTGDYGYTF	.	many	TRBJ1-2	TRBV20-1
TGTGCCAGTAGTAACAGCCTCTATAGCAATCAGCCCCAGCATTTT	CASSNSLYSNQPQHF	.	many	TRBJ1-5	TRBV19
TGTGCCAGCAGCTTAGTCGGATCACCCCTCCACTTT	CASSLVGSPLHF	.	many	TRBJ1-6	TRBV7-9
TGTGCCAGCAGTTTCGGGCCCCCGGGACAGGGATCATACGAGCAGTACTTC	CASSFGPPGQGSYEQYF	TRBD1	.	TRBJ2-7	TRBV27
TGCGCCAGCAGTGAGGGACAGCTTCCCCAAGAGACCCAGTACTTC	CASSEGQLPQETQYF	.	many	TRBJ2-5	TRBV10-1
TGTGCCAGCAGCTTAGGCCGGGACAGCTCCTACGAGCAGTACTTC	CASSLGRDSSYEQYF	TRBD1	many	TRBJ2-7	TRBV11-2
TGCGCCAGCAGCCGTACAGGGTTTGATTCACCCCTCCACTTT	CASSRTGFDSPLHF	.	.	TRBJ1-6	TRBV5-1
TGTGCCAGCAGTTACTCGATTGGGGGGTCGAGCAATCAGCCCCAGCATTTT	CASSYSIGGSSNQPQHF	.	few	TRBJ1-5	TRBV6-5
TGTGCCAGCAGTTTTGTGCGTTTGGAGACCCAGTACTTC	CASSFVRLETQYF	.	.	TRBJ2-5	TRBV12-3/TRBV12-4
TGTGCCAGCAGCACAGACAGGGTAAATGGCTACACCTTC	CASSTDRVNGYTF	TRBD1	.	TRBJ1-2	TRBV12-3/TRBV12-4
.	CASILGPNTEAFF	.	.	TRBJ1-1	TRBV25-1
TGTGCCACCAGCAGGTCCACGAGGGGGAACACTGAAGCTTTCTTT	CATSRSTRGNTEAFF	.	many	TRBJ1-1	TRBV15
TGTGCCACCTCCCCGAGGCATAGAGAGACCCAGTACTTC	CATSPRHRETQYF	.	many	TRBJ2-5	TRBV24-1